The TCR beta chain under discussion was sequenced for a study of early T cells in non-severe SARS-CoV-2 infection. At the level of the study: Chains from this unsorted whole-blood bulk RNA could not be paired.

This clonotype was counted between two and nine times. Antigen unknown. V shed 1 base, J shed 9 bases, and the junction held 15 bases outside the gene matches. There are 17 residues in the CDR3. Germline V gene sequence: CDR1 SGHDN, CDR2 FVKESK. Individual cDNA molecules received unique molecular identifiers during library preparation. TCRdb called the 5' RACE reads again in MiXCR, with one record for every CDR3 protein. The sample records about 30,000 distinct CDR3 sequences, approximately 5.6% being singletons. Findings and limits, study-wide: Matching results from VDJdb favored anti-spike CD8 responses, leaving private and CD4 specificities undetected.

This receptor was taken from an adult who was a healthcare worker with PCR-confirmed SARS-CoV-2 infection or an uninfected control (not recorded which). V gene TRBV14 combines with J gene TRBJ2-5, with 9 bases lining up with TRBD1. The source material was whole blood. The CDR3 sequence: CASSQARGQGPQGAQYF. Written as DNA, the CDR3 is TGTGCCAGCAGCCAAGCCCGGGGACAGGGCCCGCAAGGGGCCCAGTACTTC.